This is a list of T cell receptor beta chains from one sample in a study of tumor-infiltrating lymphocytes in primary liver carcinoma. TCRdb used MiXCR to reprocess the multiplex PCR reads, holding one entry per CDR3 protein. Of roughly 120,000 distinct CDR3 sequences detected, 50% to 65% appear once; the ten largest clones hold around 8.5%. Material for sequencing was liver tumor tissue from sampling region 1. Receptors originate from an older woman with primary liver carcinoma and hepatitis B virus infection. Both conserved end residues are part of each CDR3. Each record gives: V gene, J gene, clone size, D gene, CDR3 DNA, CDR3 protein. A D gene is named only where the DNA matches it firmly. Not all rows give a size; the values are once, few, many and, for expanded clones, a class.

TRBV29-1	TRBJ1-1	many	NA	TGCAGCGTTGAGGCTTACTCGAGGAACACTGAAGCTTTCTTT	CSVEAYSRNTEAFF
TRBV6-2/TRBV6-3	TRBJ2-5	few	TRBD1	TGTGCCAGCAGCCGGGGACAGACGGCGAAGACCCAGTACTTC	CASSRGQTAKTQYF
TRBV11-2	TRBJ2-2	NA	TRBD2	TGTGTCAGCAGATTACGACTAGCGGGAGATTCCGGGGAGCTGCTTTTT	CVSRLRLAGDSGELLF
TRBV28	TRBJ1-2	NA	TRBD1	TGTGCCAGCAGTTTTGGCGGGACAGGGGCCTATGGCTGCACCTTC	CASSFGGTGAYGCTF
TRBV11-3	TRBJ2-7	NA	NA	TGTGCCAGCAGATTTGCCAGGGGAAGATACGAGCAGTACTTC	CASRFARGRYEQYF
TRBV5-1	TRBJ2-5	many	NA	TGCGCCAGCAGCTTGGAGCCTAGGAGAGAGACCCAGTACTTC	CASSLEPRRETQYF
TRBV6-5	TRBJ1-4	once	NA	TGTGCCAGCAGTTACGGGCAGCGACTCGAAAAACTGTTTTTT	CASSYGQRLEKLFF
TRBV28	TRBJ2-3	NA	TRBD1	TGTGCCAGCAGTCCCGGGACAGGGGGGATCACAGATACGCAGTATTTT	CASSPGTGGITDTQYF
TRBV5-1	TRBJ2-7	NA	NA	TGCGCCAGCAGCCTCTTTGGGGCTTTGGAGCAGTACTTT	CASSLFGALEQYF
TRBV6-5	TRBJ1-1	NA	NA	TGTGCCAGCATCCCGACACCTACGTCGAACATTGAAGCTTTCTTT	CASIPTPTSNIEAFF
TRBV11-2	TRBJ2-3	NA	TRBD2	TGTGCCAGCAGCTCCCTGGGGGGGGGGGAGACAGATACGCAGTATTTT	CASSSLGGGETDTQYF
TRBV4-2	TRBJ1-1	NA	NA	TGTGCCAGCAGCCAGGGGGATACTGAGGCTTTCTTT	CASSQGDTEAFF
TRBV5-5	TRBJ1-5	medium-sized	NA	TGTGCCAGCAGCTTTGGGTCGGCGGGAAATCAGCCCCAGCATTTT	CASSFGSAGNQPQHF
TRBV29-1	TRBJ2-3	NA	TRBD2	TGCAGCATCGGTAGCGGGAGTTCGGTACGGACAGATACGCAATATTTT	CSIGSGSSVRTDTQYF
TRBV11-3	TRBJ2-7	NA	NA	TGTGCCAGCAGCATAGATCGGTTAGGGACATCGGGGACCTACGAGCAGTACTTC	CASSIDRLGTSGTYEQYF